This T cell receptor beta chain was captured by sequencing in a study of CD8+ T cells in alopecia areata. At the level of the study: Treated patients were given oral tofacitinib, which was dosed at 5 to 10 mg twice daily. Study-wide results and limits: Sharing of TCR sequences between patients (possibly for HLA-related reasons) was less clear than in mice. Compared with normal scalp, lesional scalp had higher clonality and more expanded CD8+ clones.

It was from alopecia areata patients that lesional scalp punch biopsies and peripheral blood were collected. CDR1 and CDR2 from the germline V gene are MNHEY and SMNVEV (reference sequence). This CDR3 has 13 amino acids. Trimming took 3 bases from V and 5 from J, leaving 10 bases between them. Sequencing used cDNA as its template, made by extracting RNA and reverse transcribing it. Libraries were prepared by immunoSEQ multiplex PCR; TCRdb keeps only in-frame clonotypes and omits some of them. The sample has over 100,000 clones, almost 50% seen once; the top ten hold roughly 20%. To note about this clone: Its target is unknown.

The chain employs TRBV27 and TRBJ2-5, with D uncertain. Sequencing was performed on CD8+ T cells sorted from blood, taken at week 0. The TCR originated in a human donor with alopecia areata. DNA for the CDR3: TGTGCCAGCAGTTTTCTCCCCATGGAGACCCAGTACTTC. It specifies CASSFLPMETQYF.